Listed here are 26 T cell receptor beta chains from one sample, sequenced in a study of cytomegalovirus exposure and HLA in healthy donors. This table comes from immunoSEQ multiplex PCR, and its TCRdb copy is limited to in-frame clones, with some not included. The sample includes roughly 71,000 clones, 85% to 95% of them seen just once. Sequenced material: PBMCs. These receptors came from a woman aged 18-30 years in good health and CMV-seronegative.

This clone was recorded once. The chain combines TRBV4-1 with TRBJ2-7; 7 bases are shared with TRBD2. The CDR3 consists of 15 residues. Germline V CDR1 and CDR2: MGHRA, YSYEKL. J lost 2 bases, V lost 4 bases, and 8 bases had no gene match. The CDR3 DNA is TGCGCCAGCAGCCTAAACCCGGGACTACCCTACGAGCAGTACTTC. Amino acid sequence: CASSLNPGLPYEQYF.

V gene TRBV7-8 combines with J gene TRBJ1-5; no definite D call. The germline V gene encodes CDR1 SGHVS and CDR2 FQNEAQ. This CDR3 region has 16 residues. V was pared by 1 base and J by 5 bases, with 15 bases between. CDR3 in DNA: TGTGCCAGCAGCTTAGAATTCGGTTTTATTGATCAGCCCCAGCATTTT. It codes for CASSLEFGFIDQPQHF.

Here the CDR3 DNA reads TGTGCCAGCAGGGTTCTCGGGGTCTATGGCTACACCTTC. Translation: CASRVLGVYGYTF. The chain combines TRBV5-6 with TRBJ1-2; D gene unclear. The CDR3 spans 13 residues. In germline, CDR1 is SGHDT, CDR2 YYEEEE. Trimming removed 5 bases from V and 4 bases from J, with 12 bases in between.

CDR3 nucleotides: TGTGCCTGGAGTAAAGTAGCGGGGCCCGATGAGCAGTTCTTC. Protein: CAWSKVAGPDEQFF. The genes are TRBV30 and TRBJ2-1; 8 bases are a match to TRBD2. This CDR3 region has 14 residues. In germline, CDR1 is GTSNPN, CDR2 SVGIG (reference sequence). The J segment lost 8 bases and the V segment lost 2 bases, leaving 8 bases of the junction unmatched. The full variable domain, rest sourced from reference TRBV30 and TRBJ2-1, is SQTIHQWPATLVQPVGSPLSLECTVEGTSNPNLYWYRQAAGRGLQLLFYSVGIGQISSEVPQNLSASRPQDRQFILSSKKLLLSDSGFYLCAWSKVAGPDEQFFGPGTRLTVL.

Remarks on this clone: The same CDR3 arises from other DNA sequences in this sample as well. The chain is built from TRBV6-5 and TRBJ2-3; maybe TRBD1 (6 bases). The CDR3 totals 15 residues. V was trimmed by 0 bases and J by 1 base, leaving 8 bases between them. In germline, CDR1 is MNHEY, CDR2 SVGAGI. The CDR3 DNA is TGTGCCAGCAGTTACTCGCGACAGGGCACAGATACGCAGTATTTT. It codes for CASSYSRQGTDTQYF.

The chain joins TRBV27 to TRBJ2-1; TRBD2 aligns across 10 bases. V was clipped by 6 bases and J by 1 base; unmatched bases: 3. The CDR3 extends over 15 amino acids. Germline loops: CDR1 MNHEY, CDR2 SMNVEV (reference sequence). Here the CDR3 reads CASSRSGGSYNEQFF. DNA of the CDR3: TGTGCCAGCAGCCGTAGCGGGGGGTCCTACAATGAGCAGTTCTTC.

The CDR3: CASSPLDRLPGQSGNTIYF. DNA for the CDR3: TGCGCCAGCAGTCCCCTTGATCGACTACCCGGCCAGTCTGGAAACACCATATATTTT. The chain has TRBV23-1 and TRBJ1-3; D unclear. TRBV23-1 is an open reading frame, and its role is uncertain. Trimming shortened V by 4 bases and J by 1 base, and 23 bases separated the two germline ends. The CDR3 has 19 amino acids.

This sequence joins TRBV7-2 and TRBJ2-7; TRBD2 agrees at 10 bases. CDR3 length equals 19 residues. Germline V gene sequence: CDR1 SGHTA, CDR2 FQGNSA. The ends lost 1 base at V and 0 bases at J; junction bases unmatched: 12. CDR3 amino acids: CASSLGPASTSGVSYEQYF. CDR3 DNA sequence: TGTGCCAGCAGCTTAGGACCCGCCTCTACTAGCGGGGTCTCCTACGAGCAGTACTTC.

This clone was detected only once. The genes are TRBV6-6 and TRBJ2-7; possibly TRBD1 for D (5 bases). There are 13 residues in the CDR3. CDR1 MNHNY and CDR2 SVGAGI come from the germline V gene (reference sequence). The ends were cut back, 5 bases at V and 3 bases at J, with 11 bases in the middle. The CDR3: CASSVWTNYEQYF. CDR3 nucleotide sequence: TGTGCCAGCAGTGTTTGGACAAACTACGAGCAGTACTTC.

The chain uses TRBV19 and TRBJ1-5, with 10 bases matching TRBD1. This CDR3 is built from 17 residues. CDR1 LNHDA and CDR2 SQIVND come from the germline V gene (reference sequence). V lost 4 bases and J lost 3; bases outside the gene matches: 9. Here the CDR3 DNA reads TGTGCCAGTAGTACGACAGGGGGCGCGGGCTCCAATCAGCCCCAGCATTTT. Translating it yields CASSTTGGAGSNQPQHF.

The chain combines TRBV28 with TRBJ2-7; 7 positions match TRBD2. V lost 4 bases and J lost 3; bases outside the gene matches: 21. This CDR3 has 19 amino acids. In germline, CDR1 is MDHEN, CDR2 SYDVKM. CDR3 in amino acids: CASSSPSGSTRQTIYEQYF. The CDR3 DNA follows: TGTGCCAGCAGTTCCCCTAGCGGATCTACGAGACAAACGATCTACGAGCAGTACTTC.

The V and J genes are TRBV28 and TRBJ1-4; TRBD1 is a possible D gene (5 bases). The CDR3 length is 15 residues. Germline values: CDR1 MDHEN, CDR2 SYDVKM. The V and J ends lost 4 bases and 10 bases respectively, with 19 bases between them. CDR3 DNA sequence: TGTGCCAGCAGTTCCCCTACGGGGGTATGGGGAAAACTGTTTTTT. It translates to CASSSPTGVWGKLFF.

This chain links TRBV2 with TRBJ1-1; D gene uncertain. Trimming removed 3 bases at V and 7 bases at J, with 18 bases between. The CDR3 is made up of 15 amino acids. Germline CDR1 and CDR2: SNHLY and FYNNEI. The CDR3, as DNA: TGTGCCAGCAGTGATCAACCAGCTACCGGGTTTGAAGCTTTCTTT. Its protein is CASSDQPATGFEAFF. Full variable domain (outside the CDR3, taken from reference TRBV2 and TRBJ1-1): EPEVTQTPSHQVTQMGQEVILRCVPISNHLYFYWYRQILGQKVEFLVSFYNNEISEKSEIFDDQFSVERPDGSNFTLKIRSTKLEDSAMYFCASSDQPATGFEAFFGQGTRLTVV.

This clone was recorded only once. The chain links TRBV5-5 to TRBJ1-2; no definite D call. Deletions cut 0 bases from V and 3 bases from J, with 9 bases between. From germline, CDR1 is SGHKS and CDR2 YYEKEE (reference sequence). The CDR3 runs to 14 residues. CDR3 sequence: CASSLAGRDYGYTF. In DNA, the CDR3 is TGTGCCAGCAGCTTGGCCGGGAGAGACTATGGCTACACCTTC.

The genes are TRBV6-5 and TRBJ2-7; the D gene is possibly TRBD1 (5 bases). Trimming pared 2 bases from V and 0 bases from J, leaving 11 bases between. Germline V CDR1 and CDR2: MNHEY, SVGAGI. This CDR3 has 15 amino acids. CDR3 DNA sequence: TGTGCCAGCAGTTACAACAGGCAAAGCTCCTACGAGCAGTACTTC. It is translated as CASSYNRQSSYEQYF.

This chain joins TRBV28 and TRBJ1-6, with 7 nucleotides matching TRBD1. The CDR3 consists of 17 residues. Germline V lookup: CDR1 MDHEN, CDR2 SYDVKM. V was clipped by 5 bases and J by 2 bases; unmatched bases: 9. CDR3 bases: TGTGCCAGCAGTGCGTTACAGGGGTGGCCCTATAATTCACCCCTCCACTTT. Translated, it gives CASSALQGWPYNSPLHF.

V gene TRBV19 combines with J gene TRBJ1-2; TRBD1 agrees at 8 bases. CDR1 and CDR2 from the germline V gene are LNHDA and SQIVND (reference sequence). The CDR3 spans 15 residues. Trimming removed 7 bases from V and 2 bases from J; junction bases left unmatched: 9. In nucleotides, the CDR3 is TGTGCCAGTACGTCAGGGGGCGTCGGGAACTATGGCTACACCTTC. Protein sequence: CASTSGGVGNYGYTF.

This chain connects TRBV5-1 to TRBJ2-2; 12 bases line up with TRBD1. The V segment lost 4 bases and the J segment 7 bases; nucleotides outside the gene matches: 5. The CDR3 is 15 residues long. Looked up from germline, CDR1 is SGHRS and CDR2 is YFSETQ. In DNA, the CDR3 is TGCGCCAGCAGCCCTGGGACAGGGGGCAACGGGGAGCTGTTTTTT. This encodes CASSPGTGGNGELFF.

CDR3 region: CASSVGLAGGISYEQYF. Here the CDR3 DNA reads TGTGCCAGCAGCGTAGGATTAGCGGGGGGCATCTCCTACGAGCAGTACTTC. V and J are TRBV9 and TRBJ2-7; 10 bases agree with TRBD2. The V segment lost 0 bases and the J segment 0 bases; nucleotides outside the gene matches: 6. The CDR3 contains 17 residues. The germline V gene has CDR1 SGDLS and CDR2 YYNGEE.

V gene TRBV5-1 combines with J gene TRBJ1-1; D is unresolved. The CDR3 consists of 16 residues. Trimming left V 5 bases short and J 1 base short, with 18 bases between. Looked up from germline, CDR1 is SGHRS and CDR2 is YFSETQ. CDR3: CASSNGPRSRNTEAFF. For the CDR3, the DNA is TGCGCCAGCAGTAATGGCCCCAGGTCTCGGAACACTGAAGCTTTCTTT.

The chain couples TRBV29-1 to TRBJ1-6, with no clear D. V dropped 7 bases and J dropped 7 bases, with 14 bases sitting between them. The germline V gene has CDR1 SQVTM and CDR2 ANQGSEA. This CDR3 has 13 residues. The DNA for the CDR3 is TGCAGCGGTAGGGAGGGTCTCAATTCACCCCTCCACTTT. Translated: CSGREGLNSPLHF.

In the case of this clone: The junction differs from germline at one of its ends, possibly a read error. This rearrangement joins TRBV7-7 to TRBJ1-2; 9 bases are shared with TRBD1. Germline CDR1 reads SSHAT; CDR2 reads FNYEAQ (reference sequence). CDR3 length: 18 amino acids. This CDR3 is CASSFSPTGGRPNYGYTF. In DNA, the CDR3 is TGTGCTAGCAGCTTTTCCCCCACAGGGGGCAGGCCCAACTATGGCTACACCTTC.

The rearrangement joins TRBV5-1 to TRBJ1-2; a possible D gene is TRBD1 (6 bases). With 5 bases removed from V and 2 bases from J, the gap between germline ends came to 10 bases. Germline V gene sequence: CDR1 SGHRS, CDR2 YFSETQ. The CDR3 sequence is 13 residues long. CDR3 sequence reads: CASRRTENYGYTF. The CDR3 region has the DNA TGCGCCAGCAGAAGGACAGAAAACTATGGCTACACCTTC.

This clone was found once. J is TRBJ2-5 and V is TRBV4-1, with 11 bases aligning to TRBD2. The CDR3 consists of 18 residues. Germline V gene data show CDR1 as MGHRA and CDR2 as YSYEKL. The J segment lost 7 bases and the V segment lost 2 bases, leaving 15 bases of the junction unmatched. The CDR3 loop reads CASSQRTSGSPGLTTQYF. The CDR3 nucleotides are TGCGCCAGCAGCCAAAGGACTAGCGGGTCCCCGGGACTTACGACCCAGTACTTC.

The rearrangement uses TRBV7-2 and TRBJ2-5, with D possibly TRBD2 on 6 matching bases. The CDR3 extends over 14 amino acids. Per the germline V gene, CDR1 is SGHTA and CDR2 is FQGNSA. V gave up 1 base and J gave up 3 bases, with 9 bases separating them. The CDR3 coding sequence is TGTGCCAGCAGCTTAGGACGGGGGAAAGAGACCCAGTACTTC. Protein sequence: CASSLGRGKETQYF.

This chain uses TRBV6-6 with TRBJ2-7, with a weak D call TRBD2 (7 bases). With 3 bases removed from V and 5 bases from J, the gap between germline ends came to 20 bases. The CDR3 consists of 16 residues. Per the germline V gene, CDR1 is MNHNY and CDR2 is SVGAGI (reference sequence). CDR3 region: CASSYSGGGGRDEQYF. CDR3 nucleotides: TGTGCCAGCAGTTATTCCGGTGGGGGGGGCCGGGACGAGCAGTACTTC.